The 32 T cell receptor beta chains below all came from one sample that was sequenced in a study of shared clonotypes between healthy human individuals. Some clones are missing from TCRdb's copy, which holds only in-frame ones; the method was immunoSEQ multiplex PCR. Among some 2 million clones listed, 85% to 95% were seen once. CD8 cells regarded as naive lacked CD45RO, were positively chosen for CCR7, and omitted terminally differentiated effector memory CD45RA+ cells. Sequencing was performed on naive CD8+ T cells sorted from blood. These receptors were taken from a man younger than 35 in good health.

The chain recombines TRBV30 with TRBJ2-7; 7 nucleotides match TRBD1. CDR3 length equals 15 residues. The germline gives CDR1 GTSNPN, CDR2 SVGIG (reference sequence). Trimming at V came to 1 base and at J to 5 bases, leaving 11 bases not matched to a gene. CDR3 protein: CAWSAPSTGTHEQYF. The DNA of the CDR3 is TGTGCCTGGAGTGCCCCCTCGACAGGGACCCACGAGCAGTACTTC.

The chain links TRBV7-9 to TRBJ2-1, with D perhaps matching TRBD2 (7 bases). The CDR3 has 16 residues. V lost 5 bases to trimming and J lost 5 bases, with 19 bases between them. CDR1 SEHNR and CDR2 FQNEAQ come from the germline V gene (reference sequence). The CDR3 DNA reads TGTGCCAGCAGCGGGACGGGCGGGGGCCGAAACAATGAGCAGTTCTTC. Translated, it gives CASSGTGGGRNNEQFF.

The rearrangement links TRBV28 to TRBJ2-7; TRBD2 agrees at 7 bases. CDR1 MDHEN and CDR2 SYDVKM come from the germline V gene. The length of the CDR3 is 15 residues. V lost 3 bases and J lost 7; bases outside the gene matches: 12. The CDR3 DNA reads TGTGCCAGCAGTTTTGTTAGCGGGTCAGAAGATGAGCAGTACTTC. It specifies CASSFVSGSEDEQYF.

V usage is TRBV27 and J usage is TRBJ1-1, with 9 nucleotides matching TRBD1. V lost 3 bases and J lost 4; bases outside the gene matches: 12. Germline V gives CDR1 MNHEY, CDR2 SMNVEV (reference sequence). The CDR3 is 17 residues long. CDR3 loop: CASSFSPGTGLVTEAFF. DNA for the CDR3: TGTGCCAGCAGTTTCAGTCCCGGGACAGGGTTGGTCACTGAAGCTTTCTTT.

This chain links TRBV7-9 with TRBJ1-1; D not resolved. The CDR3 is 10 residues long. Germline CDR1 SEHNR, CDR2 FQNEAQ (reference sequence). The V gene lost 4 bases and the J gene lost 8 bases, with 5 bases spanning the gap. The DNA for the CDR3 is TGTGCCAGCAGCTCGTCCGAAGCTTTCTTT. The encoded protein is CASSSSEAFF. Full variable domain (missing parts from reference TRBV7-9 and TRBJ1-1): DTGVSQNPRHKITKRGQNVTFRCDPISEHNRLYWYRQTLGQGPEFLTYFQNEAQLEKSRLLSDRFSAERPKGSFSTLEIQRTEQGDSAMYLCASSSSEAFFGQGTRLTVV.

The rearrangement joins TRBV28 to TRBJ1-2; TRBD1 is a possible D gene (6 bases). With 2 bases removed from V and 4 bases from J, the gap between germline ends came to 11 bases. The germline V gene encodes CDR1 MDHEN and CDR2 SYDVKM. The CDR3 has 14 residues. CDR3 sequence: CASSLDTGFYGYTF. Written as DNA, the CDR3 is TGTGCCAGCAGTTTAGATACAGGGTTCTATGGCTACACCTTC.

The CDR3 nucleotides read TGTGCCAGCAGCTTAGATCCAACTTTTTCCTACGAGCAGTACTTC. The encoded protein is CASSLDPTFSYEQYF. The gene calls are TRBV11-2 and TRBJ2-7; D remains unclear. The CDR3 sequence is 15 residues long. In germline, CDR1 is SGHAT, CDR2 FQNNGV. Trimming took off 0 bases at V and 1 base at J, with 10 bases between the two ends.

The V call is TRBV7-9, the J call TRBJ2-7; D remains ambiguous. The V end was cut by 5 bases, the J end by 3 bases, with 14 bases between. CDR1 and CDR2 (germline): SEHNR, FQNEAQ (reference sequence). The CDR3 runs 14 residues. Written as DNA, the CDR3 is TGTGCCAGCAGCCCGGTCTTGGAAAACTACGAGCAGTACTTC. It is translated as CASSPVLENYEQYF.

The rearrangement uses TRBV19 and TRBJ1-3; D call uncertain. V shed 5 bases and J shed 0 bases, with 11 bases lying between them. Germline V gene data show CDR1 as LNHDA and CDR2 as SQIVND (reference sequence). The CDR3 totals 15 residues. In nucleotides, the CDR3 is TGTGCCAGTAGTTTCGGCCAGAGCTCTGGAAACACCATATATTTT. It translates to CASSFGQSSGNTIYF.

A remark on this clone: This sample includes further DNA sequences coding for the same CDR3. The chain couples TRBV27 to TRBJ2-7; D is undetermined. V lost 5 bases and J lost 0, with 8 bases in between. The germline CDR1 and CDR2 sequences are MNHEY and SMNVEV (reference sequence). The CDR3 is made up of 13 amino acids. The CDR3 protein is CASSSRASYEQYF. CDR3 DNA: TGTGCCAGCAGTAGCAGAGCCTCCTACGAGCAGTACTTC.

This sequence joins TRBV4-1 and TRBJ2-1; TRBD2 might be the D (6 bases). Germline-derived CDR1 and CDR2 are MGHRA and YSYEKL. This CDR3 region has 13 residues. The V and J ends lost 5 bases and 8 bases respectively, with 13 bases between them. The CDR3 DNA follows: TGCGCCAGCAGCACCGGGGACTCCTATGAGCAGTTCTTC. Its protein product is CASSTGDSYEQFF.

The gene calls are TRBV18 and TRBJ2-1, with D hard to call. The CDR3 sequence is 14 residues long. Germline CDR1 reads KGHSH; CDR2 reads LQKENI. Trimming shortened V by 0 bases and J by 3 bases, and 6 bases separated the two germline ends. The CDR3 region is CASSPPLGYNEQFF. The CDR3 DNA reads as TGTGCCAGCTCACCACCGCTGGGCTACAATGAGCAGTTCTTC.

The chain carries TRBV5-4 and TRBJ2-7; TRBD1 is a possible D gene (6 bases). V lost 3 bases to trimming and J lost 3 bases, with 10 bases between them. This CDR3 is 13 amino acids long. Germline CDR1 reads SGHNT; CDR2 reads YYREEE (reference sequence). The CDR3 protein is CASSYGDNYEQYF. The CDR3 DNA sequence: TGTGCCAGCAGCTATGGGGACAACTACGAGCAGTACTTC.

V gene TRBV7-2 combines with J gene TRBJ2-7; 8 nucleotides agree with TRBD1. The V gene's germline CDR1 is SGHTA and CDR2 FQGNSA. The V and J ends lost 2 bases and 6 bases, in that order; junction bases with no gene match: 9. The CDR3 is 15 residues long. CDR3: CASSLSSQGASEQYF. The CDR3 DNA follows: TGTGCCAGCAGCTTATCATCCCAGGGGGCTAGCGAGCAGTACTTC.

This clone appeared once. The CDR3 is CASSGQGELTYEQYF. In DNA form, the CDR3 reads TGTGCCAGCAGTGGACAGGGGGAACTAACCTACGAGCAGTACTTC. The chain combines TRBV6-5 with TRBJ2-7; 10 bases fit TRBD1. Germline lookup yields CDR1 MNHEY and CDR2 SVGAGI. This CDR3 is built from 15 residues. With V trimmed by 5 bases and J by 2 bases, 6 bases remained unmatched.

This clone was counted a few times. The same CDR3 also results from other DNA sequences found in this sample. The gene calls are TRBV5-6 and TRBJ1-1; D uncertain. Germline loops: CDR1 SGHDT, CDR2 YYEEEE. Trimming shortened V by 1 base and J by 8 bases, and 9 bases separated the two germline ends. This CDR3 comprises 12 residues. As DNA, the CDR3 is TGTGCCAGCAGCTTGATTGGCGCCGAAGCTTTCTTT. Its translation: CASSLIGAEAFF.

The chain carries TRBV28 and TRBJ2-7; D is ambiguous. Per the germline V gene, CDR1 is MDHEN and CDR2 is SYDVKM. The V end was cut by 5 bases, the J end by 4 bases, with 9 bases between. The CDR3 runs 12 residues. CDR3 bases: TGTGCCAGCAGTCCACGTCGGTACGAGCAGTACTTC. Translating it yields CASSPRRYEQYF. Based on the CDR3 plus reference TRBV28 and TRBJ2-7, the full variable domain is DVKVTQSSRYLVKRTGEKVFLECVQDMDHENMFWYRQDPGLGLRLIYFSYDVKMKEKGDIPEGYSVSREKKERFSLILESASTNQTSMYLCASSPRRYEQYFGPGTRLTVT.

The chain couples TRBV13 to TRBJ1-3; 7 bases align to TRBD1. V lost 4 bases to trimming and J lost 2 bases; unmatched junction nucleotides: 5. CDR3 length: 15 amino acids. From germline, CDR1 is PRHDT and CDR2 FYEKMQ (reference sequence). DNA for the CDR3: TGTGCCAGCAGCTCGCCCGACAGGGCTGGAAACACCATATATTTT. Its protein product is CASSSPDRAGNTIYF.

The chain uses TRBV7-6 and TRBJ2-7; TRBD2 might be the D (5 bases). The germline V and J ends were trimmed by 6 bases and 0 bases, with 18 bases remaining between them. Germline V gene lookup returns CDR1 SGHVS and CDR2 FNYEAQ. The CDR3 spans 16 residues. CDR3 sequence reads: CASSPGMLADSYEQYF. The CDR3 bases are TGTGCCAGCAGTCCTGGGATGCTAGCAGACTCCTACGAGCAGTACTTC.

The chain recombines TRBV30 with TRBJ2-3; 8 bases align to TRBD2. CDR3 length: 15 residues. Germline CDR1 reads GTSNPN; CDR2 reads SVGIG (reference sequence). Unmatched junction bases numbered 8, after V lost 3 bases and J lost 3 bases. CDR3 sequence (DNA): TGTGCCTGGAGGGCGGCGGGGGGACTAACAGATACGCAGTATTTT. Protein sequence: CAWRAAGGLTDTQYF.

Concerning this clone: Other DNA sequences in the same sample also yield this CDR3. This chain uses TRBV5-6 with TRBJ2-7, with 8 nucleotides matching TRBD1. Germline CDR1 and CDR2: SGHDT and YYEEEE. Losses at the gene ends were 4 bases for V and 0 bases for J; bases not matched to a gene: 3. The CDR3 sequence is 14 residues long. The CDR3 region is CASSPGTGSYEQYF. CDR3 DNA sequence: TGTGCCAGCAGCCCAGGGACAGGCTCCTACGAGCAGTACTTC.

This chain links TRBV2 with TRBJ2-1, with 11 positions matching TRBD2. V lost 6 bases to trimming and J lost 3 bases; unmatched junction nucleotides: 4. Germline V gives CDR1 SNHLY, CDR2 FYNNEI. The CDR3 is 15 amino acids. CDR3 in amino acids: CASRQGLAVYNEQFF. The CDR3 coding sequence is TGTGCCAGCAGGCAGGGACTAGCGGTCTACAATGAGCAGTTCTTC.

Points on this clone: Other DNA sequences within the sample encode an identical CDR3. The genes are TRBV27 and TRBJ1-1; no clear D. The ends were cut back, 3 bases at V and 0 bases at J, with 5 bases in the middle. The CDR3 has 13 amino acids. Germline V gives CDR1 MNHEY, CDR2 SMNVEV (reference sequence). CDR3 region: CASSLTMNTEAFF. CDR3 bases: TGTGCCAGCAGTTTGACAATGAACACTGAAGCTTTCTTT.

This clone was found once. The CDR3 nucleotides are TGTGCCAGCAGCCCCCCTATGAACACTGAAGCTTTCTTT. It is translated as CASSPPMNTEAFF. The chain links TRBV16 to TRBJ1-1; D gene ambiguous. The germline V gene encodes CDR1 KGHSY and CDR2 FQNENV. With 4 bases removed from V and 0 bases from J, the gap between germline ends came to 6 bases. This CDR3 region has 13 residues.

CDR3 nucleotide sequence: TGTGCCAGCAGTGAATGGACAGACCCTCTCTATGGCTACACCTTC. It codes for CASSEWTDPLYGYTF. This rearrangement joins TRBV6-1 to TRBJ1-2, with D possibly matching TRBD1 (6 bases). The V end lost 2 bases, the J end lost 4 bases, and 14 bases lay between the germline ends. The CDR3 contains 15 residues. The germline V gene encodes CDR1 MNHNS and CDR2 SASEGT.

The J gene is TRBJ2-7, the V gene TRBV5-5, with 11 bases identical to TRBD2. The trim removed 0 bases at V and 3 bases at J, leaving 5 bases unmatched. Germline CDR1 and CDR2: SGHKS and YYEKEE (reference sequence). CDR3 length: 16 residues. The CDR3 DNA reads as TGTGCCAGCAGCTTGGGGATAGCGGGAGGGCTCTACGAGCAGTACTTC. Encoded protein: CASSLGIAGGLYEQYF.

V is TRBV4-1 and J is TRBJ2-5; D is ambiguous. V was cut by 3 bases and J by 0 bases, with 8 bases left in between. This CDR3 region has 14 residues. Germline-derived CDR1 and CDR2 are MGHRA and YSYEKL. The CDR3 loop reads CASSHIGNQETQYF. The CDR3 DNA reads TGCGCCAGCAGCCACATAGGGAACCAAGAGACCCAGTACTTC.

This clone has a handful of counts. This chain uses TRBV27 with TRBJ1-5; TRBD1 matches at 8 bases. The germline V gene encodes CDR1 MNHEY and CDR2 SMNVEV (reference sequence). Trimming removed 6 bases from V and 2 bases from J; junction bases left unmatched: 9. The CDR3 loop spans 16 amino acids. As DNA, the CDR3 is TGTGCCAGCAGCCCACAGGGGGTTCAGGGCAATCAGCCCCAGCATTTT. Protein sequence: CASSPQGVQGNQPQHF.

The chain carries TRBV9 and TRBJ1-3; D uncertain. V was pared by 4 bases and J by 0 bases, with 14 bases between. Germline CDR1 SGDLS, CDR2 YYNGEE. The CDR3 is made up of 16 amino acids. Here the CDR3 DNA reads TGTGCCAGCAGCCAGAAGGGCCAGAACTCTGGAAACACCATATATTTT. It specifies CASSQKGQNSGNTIYF.

In the case of this clone: This clone may be a read error of a much larger clone one base away. The same CDR3 also results from other DNA sequences found in this sample. The rearrangement joins TRBV9 to TRBJ2-7, with TRBD1 matching over 7 bases. The J segment lost 2 bases and the V segment lost 4 bases, leaving 3 bases of the junction unmatched. Germline lookup yields CDR1 SGDLS and CDR2 YYNGEE. This CDR3 region has 13 residues. CDR3 residues: CASSLGTAYEQYF. The CDR3, as DNA: TGTGCCAGCAGCTTGGGGACAGCCTACGAGCAGTACTTC.

The chain has TRBV11-1 and TRBJ2-1, with D perhaps matching TRBD2 (7 bases). Germline CDR1 SGHAT, CDR2 FQDESV (reference sequence). Trimming shortened V by 4 bases and J by 10 bases, and 26 bases separated the two germline ends. CDR3 length equals 17 residues. The CDR3 bases are TGTGCCAGCAGCTGGGAGGGTGGGCTAGCCCCTACAGGGGAGCAGTTCTTC. This sequence encodes CASSWEGGLAPTGEQFF.

This clone has just one count. This chain joins TRBV9 and TRBJ2-5; 7 bases are a match to TRBD1. J was trimmed by 5 bases and V by 3 bases; bases with no gene match: 10. This CDR3 has 15 amino acids. Germline lookup yields CDR1 SGDLS and CDR2 YYNGEE. The CDR3 reads CASSGQGQPLETQYF. CDR3 nucleotide sequence: TGTGCCAGCAGCGGACAGGGACAGCCCCTGGAGACCCAGTACTTC. Using reference TRBV9 and TRBJ2-5 for the parts outside the CDR3, the full variable domain is DSGVTQTPKHLITATGQRVTLRCSPRSGDLSVYWYQQSLDQGLQFLIQYYNGEERAKGNILERFSAQQFPDLHSELNLSSLELGDSALYFCASSGQGQPLETQYFGPGTRLLVL.